The entry below gives a single TCR beta chain sequence along with its context. Its antigen is unidentified. This sample stems from a study of identical twins. Study-wide results and caveats: The conclusions drew on cross-sectional statistical analysis instead of tracking the same donors.

TCRdb processed the 5' RACE reads anew with MiXCR; each CDR3 protein has one entry. Here the sample spans hundreds of thousands of distinct CDR3 sequences, around a sixth being singletons. In addition, the sample was reused for a study of T cells expressing NK-cell markers. In that study: A range of roughly 1.0-7.0% of CD8+ T cells consisted of dominant NKG2C+ clonotypes in six donors.

This receptor was obtained from a woman younger than 35 in good health. Sequencing was performed on PBMCs.

CDR3 sequence: CASSFPMAGNTEAFF. In DNA, the CDR3 is TGTGCCAGCAGTTTCCCTATGGCGGGGAACACTGAAGCTTTCTTT. V is TRBV12-3 or TRBV12-4 and J is TRBJ1-1; D remains unclear. This CDR3 is 15 amino acids long. The V gene lost 3 bases and the J gene lost 1 base, with 12 bases spanning the gap.